The T cell receptor (beta chain) described here comes from a study of blood T cell repertoires in COVID-19 (TCRdb year 2020). Some background on the complete study: Samples from collaborators originated in the United States, Italy and Spain and spanned both the acute and convalescent phases of COVID-19. Deeply sampled blood TCRbeta repertoires from subjects exposed to, actively infected with, or recovered from COVID-19 were included in the dataset. The material from the prospective study consisted of cDNA or gDNA derived from T cells, B-cell-depleted T cells, or PBMCs. The repertoires were made available in a free public database intended to serve as a resource for research on the immune response to SARS-CoV-2. Nearly every sample came with metadata listing a de-identified subject ID, COVID-19 status, age in years and sex. Samples came from the ongoing ImmuneRACE study (first 160 participants) plus 1,254 subjects from 6 global collaborators. HLA class I and class II types, where available, came from metadata supplied by the sample provider rather than from assay-based typing. General findings and caveats noted by the study authors: The amount of clinical and demographic metadata varied by source and participant and was provided uncurated.

At one collaborating source in Seattle, patients were enrolled during active infection and were followed longitudinally through the course of disease. Collaborating institutions collected whole blood in K2EDTA tubes following their own protocols. For TCRbeta analysis, collaborators shipped samples in one of three forms: frozen whole blood, isolated PBMCs, or DNA extracted from either of those sample types. The immunoSEQ Assay, a bias-controlled multiplex PCR, was used to amplify TCRbeta CDR3 regions from genomic DNA. The study's own analysis went as follows. The number of nucleated cells in each sample was estimated from the amplification of reference gene primers within the assay. To quantify the absolute abundance of each unique TCRbeta CDR3 rearrangement, sequence reads were collapsed and filtered. For each sample, productive Simpson clonality was calculated by taking the square root of Simpson's diversity index across productive rearrangements. In its TCRdb copy, this immuneACCESS table keeps in-frame sequences only and misses some clones. Where compared with another copy, unresolved V genes explain less than half of these, and the others have no known cause. V and J calls and clone size are copied from that table; D and trimming were computed from the DNA. For this sample the table gives around 200,000 clones, of which 79% were detected only once. The ten largest clones represent roughly 5.6% of the sample.

With respect to this clone: Its antigen is currently not known. No much larger clone exists at a distance of one base, and base qualities are not known.

The sequenced sample was peripheral blood. The receptor was isolated from a woman aged 40 to 50 with COVID-19, enrolled during active disease.

The CDR3 region reads CASSEPGTANTEAFF. The bases are TGTGCCAGCAGTGAACCGGGGACAGCGAACACTGAAGCTTTCTTT. The V and J genes are TRBV25-1 and TRBJ1-1; a stretch of 7 junction bases matches TRBD1. The germline V gene sets CDR1 to MGHDK and CDR2 to SYGVNS. V lost 2 bases and J lost 1 base, and the count of bases not matched to a germline gene is 4. The CDR3 contains 15 residues, cysteine and phenylalanine counted. Only the CDR3 region is kept as DNA, spanning 45 bases read in frame from base 1.